A single sample is the source of the 19 T cell receptor beta chains below, sequenced in a study of blood T cell repertoires in COVID-19. TCRdb's copy holds only in-frame clones and misses some; the assay was immunoSEQ multiplex PCR. There are 200,000 to 300,000 clones in the sample; about 87% occur only once, and under 2.5% lies in the top ten. Material for sequencing was PBMCs or T cells enriched from blood (not recorded which). These receptors were collected from a woman between 40 and 50 years old with acute COVID-19.

V is TRBV5-6 and J is TRBJ2-7, with 7 nucleotides matching TRBD2. This CDR3 is built from 14 residues. Germline V gene data show CDR1 as SGHDT and CDR2 as YYEEEE. The ends lost 2 bases at V and 3 bases at J; junction bases unmatched: 5. The CDR3 region has the DNA TGTGCCAGCAGCTTCTTCAGGACTAGCTACGAGCAGTACGTC. The encoded protein is CASSFFRTSYEQYV.

This chain links TRBV25-1 with TRBJ2-1; D may be TRBD1 (5 bases). V lost 1 base and J lost 7, with 11 bases in between. The CDR3 spans 14 residues. Per the germline V gene, CDR1 is MGHDK and CDR2 is SYGVNS. In nucleotides, the CDR3 is TGTGCCAGCAGTGAATTGGGGCAGACTAATGAGCAGTTCTTC. Translation gives CASSELGQTNEQFF.

The V gene is TRBV30, the J gene TRBJ2-2, with TRBD2 matching over 10 bases. Germline V gives CDR1 GTSNPN, CDR2 SVGIG (reference sequence). Trimming removed 4 bases from V and 4 bases from J; junction bases left unmatched: 3. The CDR3 extends over 14 amino acids. In DNA form, the CDR3 reads TGTGCCTGGAAAGGGACTAGCGTCACCGGGGAGCTGTTTTTT. Its protein product is CAWKGTSVTGELFF.

The chain uses TRBV30 and TRBJ2-5, with 7 bases aligning to TRBD2. The CDR3 consists of 15 residues. V lost 0 bases to trimming and J lost 2 bases; unmatched junction nucleotides: 6. Germline CDR1 reads GTSNPN; CDR2 reads SVGIG (reference sequence). CDR3 nucleotide sequence: TGTGCCTGGAGTGTGGGCGGGAGTGGTCAAGAGACCCAGTACTTC. Translating gives CAWSVGGSGQETQYF.

This rearrangement joins TRBV6-5 to TRBJ1-2; TRBD1 matches at 7 bases. The trim removed 5 bases at V and 0 bases at J, leaving 6 bases unmatched. Germline CDR1 is MNHEY and CDR2 is SVGAGI. CDR3 length: 15 residues. This chain's CDR3 is CASSRTGEANYGYTF. The DNA for the CDR3 is TGTGCCAGCAGTCGGACAGGAGAAGCTAACTATGGCTACACCTTC.

This sequence joins TRBV5-4 and TRBJ2-3; no definite D call. Germline V gives CDR1 SGHNT, CDR2 YYREEE (reference sequence). The length of the CDR3 is 14 residues. Trimming cost V 4 bases and J 0 bases, with 9 bases left between them. The CDR3 sequence is CASSPVPSTDTQYF. The DNA for the CDR3 is TGTGCCAGCAGCCCGGTGCCTAGCACAGATACGCAGTATTTT. Complete variable domain (other parts from reference TRBV5-4 and TRBJ2-3): ETGVTQSPTHLIKTRGQQVTLRCSSQSGHNTVSWYQQALGQGPQFIFQYYREEENGRGNFPPRFSGLQFPNYSSELNVNALELDDSALYLCASSPVPSTDTQYFGPGTRLTVL.

The chain combines TRBV7-9 with TRBJ1-6, with 7 bases matching TRBD1. Germline trimming cut 3 bases from V and 8 bases from J; bases unmatched to any gene: 10. Germline V gene data show CDR1 as SEHNR and CDR2 as FQNEAQ (reference sequence). The CDR3 covers 16 residues. Written as DNA, the CDR3 is TGTGCCAGCAGCTTGACCGCAGGGGGATATCATTCACCCCTCCACTTT. This codes for CASSLTAGGYHSPLHF.

For this clone: This may be a read error: a much more frequent sequence differs by one nucleotide. The chain uses TRBV24-1 and TRBJ1-4; 8 positions agree with TRBD1. The length of the CDR3 is 14 residues. CDR1 KGHDR and CDR2 SFDVKD come from the germline V gene. The V segment lost 9 bases and the J segment 6 bases; nucleotides outside the gene matches: 8. The CDR3 bases are TGTGCCACCTCGACAGGGGACGAGTATGAAAAACTGTTTTTT. Translated, it gives CATSTGDEYEKLFF.

The chain recombines TRBV6-5 with TRBJ2-2; perhaps TRBD2 as D (6 bases). V shed 1 base and J shed 4 bases, with 10 bases lying between them. Germline-derived CDR1 and CDR2 are MNHEY and SVGAGI. The CDR3 has 15 residues. CDR3: CASSYFGGGTGELFF. CDR3 DNA sequence: TGTGCCAGCAGTTACTTCGGGGGTGGCACCGGGGAGCTGTTTTTT.

This clone was recorded at least ten times. The J gene is TRBJ2-1, the V gene TRBV24-1, with 8 positions matching TRBD1. V lost 4 bases to trimming and J lost 6 bases; unmatched junction nucleotides: 4. The CDR3 sequence is 14 residues long. CDR1 is KGHDR, CDR2 SFDVKD, per germline. The DNA of the CDR3 is TGTGCCACCAGTGACCGGACAGGGCTCAATGAGCAGTTCTTC. Its translation: CATSDRTGLNEQFF.

The V call is TRBV2, the J call TRBJ2-1; 7 positions match TRBD2. J lost 9 bases, V lost 6 bases, and 5 bases had no gene match. The length of the CDR3 is 12 residues. The germline V gene encodes CDR1 SNHLY and CDR2 FYNNEI. This CDR3 reads CASRGGLSEQFF. The DNA of the CDR3 is TGTGCCAGCAGGGGGGGGTTAAGTGAGCAGTTCTTC.

V usage is TRBV15 and J usage is TRBJ1-5, with 11 nucleotides matching TRBD1. V gave up 3 bases and J gave up 2 bases; unmatched junction bases: 12. CDR1 LNHNV and CDR2 YYDKDF come from the germline V gene (reference sequence). There are 19 residues in the CDR3. As DNA, the CDR3 is TGTGCCACCAGCAGTCGACGACCGGGACAGGGGGTTCGCAATCAGCCCCAGCATTTT. The encoded protein is CATSSRRPGQGVRNQPQHF. Using reference TRBV15 and TRBJ1-5 for the parts outside the CDR3, the full variable domain is DAMVIQNPRYQVTQFGKPVTLSCSQTLNHNVMYWYQQKSSQAPKLLFHYYDKDFNNEADTPDNFQSRRPNTSFCFLDIRSPGLGDTAMYLCATSSRRPGQGVRNQPQHFGDGTRLSIL.

The chain recombines TRBV6-5 with TRBJ1-1, with a weak D call TRBD1 (5 bases). This CDR3 has 15 amino acids. CDR1 is MNHEY and CDR2 is SVGAGI in the germline V gene. The V gene lost 6 bases and the J gene lost 1 base, with 15 bases spanning the gap. The CDR3, as DNA: TGTGCCAGCAGGAGCCCAGGGAGGGGGAACACTGAAGCTTTCTTT. It is translated as CASRSPGRGNTEAFF.

This chain joins TRBV5-8 and TRBJ2-7, with 8 bases that match TRBD2. Losses at the gene ends were 0 bases for V and 1 base for J; bases not matched to a gene: 6. The CDR3 consists of 16 residues. Looked up from germline, CDR1 is SGHTS and CDR2 is YDEGEE. CDR3 region: CASSLGWVAGSYEQYV. DNA for the CDR3: TGTGCCAGCAGCTTGGGCTGGGTAGCGGGATCCTACGAGCAGTACGTC.

The V call is TRBV5-1, the J call TRBJ2-7; tentative D call: TRBD2 (6 bases). CDR1 SGHRS and CDR2 YFSETQ come from the germline V gene. This CDR3 is 15 amino acids long. V lost 0 bases and J lost 1, with 11 bases in between. The CDR3 protein is CASSLGHAGSYEQYF. In nucleotides, the CDR3 is TGCGCCAGCAGCTTGGGACACGCGGGATCCTACGAGCAGTACTTC.

The CDR3 protein is CASSLGLLSLGETQYF. The CDR3 region has the DNA TGTGCCAGCAGCTTAGGTCTGCTCTCCCTTGGCGAGACCCAGTACTTC. The V call is TRBV7-2, the J call TRBJ2-5; D is undetermined. The CDR3 runs 16 residues. Looked up from germline, CDR1 is SGHTA and CDR2 is FQGNSA. Trimming shortened V by 1 base and J by 5 bases, and 17 bases separated the two germline ends.

This clone has just one count. The V gene is TRBV21-1, the J gene TRBJ1-2. TRBV21-1 is a pseudogene locus. The CDR3 runs to 19 residues. DNA of the CDR3: TGTGCCAGCGGGGGGGTTAAAGTCGTTCCCTCGGACATCCGCTGGGGCTACACCTTC. Its protein is CASGGVKVVPSDIRWGYTF.

The chain links TRBV10-2 to TRBJ2-7; 12 bases are shared with TRBD2. V was pared by 2 bases and J by 6 bases, with 5 bases of the junction left unmatched. The CDR3 totals 15 residues. Germline lookup yields CDR1 WSHSY and CDR2 SAAADI. The CDR3 sequence is CASSEGLAGSLEQYV. The CDR3 nucleotides read TGCGCCAGCAGTGAGGGACTAGCGGGATCTCTCGAGCAGTACGTC.

This sequence joins TRBV6-5 and TRBJ2-7, with 9 bases that match TRBD1. The length of the CDR3 is 12 residues. The ends lost 5 bases at V and 6 bases at J; junction bases unmatched: 2. In germline, CDR1 is MNHEY, CDR2 SVGAGI. CDR3 protein: CASSNRGLEQYF. The CDR3 DNA is TGTGCCAGCAGTAACAGGGGGCTCGAGCAGTACTTC.